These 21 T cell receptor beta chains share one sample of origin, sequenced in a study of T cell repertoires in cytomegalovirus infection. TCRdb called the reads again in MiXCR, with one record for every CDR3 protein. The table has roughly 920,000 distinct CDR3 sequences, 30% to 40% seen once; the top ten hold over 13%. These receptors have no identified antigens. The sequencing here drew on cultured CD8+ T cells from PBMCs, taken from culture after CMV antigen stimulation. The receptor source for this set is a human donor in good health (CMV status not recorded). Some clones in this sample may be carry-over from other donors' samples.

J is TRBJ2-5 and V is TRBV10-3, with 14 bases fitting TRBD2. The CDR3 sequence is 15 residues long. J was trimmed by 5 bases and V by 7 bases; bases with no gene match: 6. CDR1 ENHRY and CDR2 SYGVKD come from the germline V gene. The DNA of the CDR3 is TGTGCCATCAAATCGACTAGCGGGGGGGCTGAGACCCAGTACTTC. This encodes CAIKSTSGGAETQYF.

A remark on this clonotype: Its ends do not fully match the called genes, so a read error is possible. The DNA for the CDR3 is TGTGTCAGCCTCGTACGGGGGATGAACACTGAAGCTTTCTTT. It translates to CVSLVRGMNTEAFF. The chain joins TRBV5-6 to TRBJ1-1; perhaps TRBD1 as D (5 bases). Germline V gene sequence: CDR1 SGHDT, CDR2 YYEEEE. The length of the CDR3 is 14 residues.

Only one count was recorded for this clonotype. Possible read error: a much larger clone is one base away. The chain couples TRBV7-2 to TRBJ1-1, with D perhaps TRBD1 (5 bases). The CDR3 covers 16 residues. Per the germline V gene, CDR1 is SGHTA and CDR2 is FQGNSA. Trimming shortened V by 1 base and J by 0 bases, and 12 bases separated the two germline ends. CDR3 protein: CASSLGTQFMNTEAFF. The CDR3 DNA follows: TGTGCCAGCAGCTTAGGGACACAGTTCATGAACACTGAAGCTTTCTTT.

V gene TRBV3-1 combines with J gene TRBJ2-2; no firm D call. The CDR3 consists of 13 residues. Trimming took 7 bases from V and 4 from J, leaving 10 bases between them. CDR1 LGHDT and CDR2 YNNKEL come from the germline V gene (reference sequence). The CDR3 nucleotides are TGTGCCAGCACCGATGACTTCACCGGGGAGCTGTTTTTT. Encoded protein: CASTDDFTGELFF.

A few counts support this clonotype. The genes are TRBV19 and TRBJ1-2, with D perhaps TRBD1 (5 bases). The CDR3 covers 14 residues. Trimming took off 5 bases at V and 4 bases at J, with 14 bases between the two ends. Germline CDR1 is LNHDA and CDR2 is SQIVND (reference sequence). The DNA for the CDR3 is TGTGCCAGTAGTGCCCTCGGGGGGGGCTATGGCTACACCTTC. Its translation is CASSALGGGYGYTF.

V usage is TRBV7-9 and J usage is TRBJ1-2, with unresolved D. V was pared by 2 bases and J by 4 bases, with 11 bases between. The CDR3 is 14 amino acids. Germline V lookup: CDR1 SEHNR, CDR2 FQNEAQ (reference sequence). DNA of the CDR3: TGTGCCAGCAGCTTACTAGGCAGCCCCTATGGCTACACCTTC. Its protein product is CASSLLGSPYGYTF.

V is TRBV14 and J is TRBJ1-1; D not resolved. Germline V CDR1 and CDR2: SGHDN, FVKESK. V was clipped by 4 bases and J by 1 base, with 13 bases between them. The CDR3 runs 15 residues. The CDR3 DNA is TGTGCCAGCAGCCCGGTAGACAACAGGAACACTGAAGCTTTCTTT. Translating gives CASSPVDNRNTEAFF.

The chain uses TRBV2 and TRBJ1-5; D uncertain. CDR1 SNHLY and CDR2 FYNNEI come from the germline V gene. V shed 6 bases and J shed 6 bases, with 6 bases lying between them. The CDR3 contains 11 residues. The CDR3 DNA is TGTGCCAGCAGCCTGACTCAGCCCCAGCATTTT. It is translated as CASSLTQPQHF.

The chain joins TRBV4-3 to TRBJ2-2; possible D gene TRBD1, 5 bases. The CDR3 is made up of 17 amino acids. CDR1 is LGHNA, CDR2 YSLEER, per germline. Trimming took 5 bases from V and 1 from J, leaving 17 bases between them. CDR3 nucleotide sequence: TGCGCCAGCAGCTCGCCCAGACAGATTATGAACACCGGGGAGCTGTTTTTT. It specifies CASSSPRQIMNTGELFF.

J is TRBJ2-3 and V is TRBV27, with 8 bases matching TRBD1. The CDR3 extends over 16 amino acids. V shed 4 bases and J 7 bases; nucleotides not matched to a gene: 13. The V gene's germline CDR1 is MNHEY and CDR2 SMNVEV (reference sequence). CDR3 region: CASSSPSGTGAHTQYF. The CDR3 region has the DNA TGTGCCAGCAGTTCCCCCTCCGGGACAGGAGCTCATACGCAGTATTTT.

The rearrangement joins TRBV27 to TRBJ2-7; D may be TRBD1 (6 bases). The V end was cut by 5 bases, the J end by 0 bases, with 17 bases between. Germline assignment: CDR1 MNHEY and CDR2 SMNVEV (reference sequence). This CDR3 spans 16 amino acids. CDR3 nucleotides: TGTGCCAGCAGTCCCCTACAGGGAGCTAGCTCCTACGAGCAGTACTTC. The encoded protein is CASSPLQGASSYEQYF.

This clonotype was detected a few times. The CDR3 loop is CASSPETEISYEQYV. The CDR3 region has the DNA TGCGCCAGCAGCCCTGAAACTGAGATTTCCTACGAGCAGTACGTC. The chain links TRBV5-1 to TRBJ2-7; D gene unclear. V dropped 4 bases and J dropped 1 base, with 15 bases sitting between them. CDR1 and CDR2 (germline): SGHRS, YFSETQ. This CDR3 is 15 amino acids long.

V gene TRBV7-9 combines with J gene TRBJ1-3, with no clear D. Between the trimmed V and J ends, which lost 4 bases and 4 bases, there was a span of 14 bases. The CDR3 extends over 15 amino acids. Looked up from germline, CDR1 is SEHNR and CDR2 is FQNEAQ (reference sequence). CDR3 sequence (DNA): TGTGCCAGCAGCTATCCTAAACCCGAAGGAAACACCATATATTTT. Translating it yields CASSYPKPEGNTIYF.

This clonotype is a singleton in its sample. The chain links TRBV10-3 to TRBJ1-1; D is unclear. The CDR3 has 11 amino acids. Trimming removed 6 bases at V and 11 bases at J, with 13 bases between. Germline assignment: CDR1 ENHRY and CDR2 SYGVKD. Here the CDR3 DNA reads TGTGCCATCAGGTCGGAAGACGGGGCTTTCTTT. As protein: CAIRSEDGAFF.

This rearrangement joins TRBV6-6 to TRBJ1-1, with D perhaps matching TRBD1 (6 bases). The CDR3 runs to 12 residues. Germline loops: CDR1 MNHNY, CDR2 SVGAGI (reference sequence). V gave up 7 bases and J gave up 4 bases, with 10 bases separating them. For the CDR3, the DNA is TGTGCCAGCACCGACAGGACCACTGAAGCTTTCTTT. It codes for CASTDRTTEAFF.

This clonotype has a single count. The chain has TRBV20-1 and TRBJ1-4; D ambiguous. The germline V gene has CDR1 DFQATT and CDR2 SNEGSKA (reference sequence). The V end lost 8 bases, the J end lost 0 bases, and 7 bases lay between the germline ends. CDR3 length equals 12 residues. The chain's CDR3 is CSLAATNEKLFF. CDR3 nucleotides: TGCAGTCTGGCAGCAACTAATGAAAAACTGTTTTTT.

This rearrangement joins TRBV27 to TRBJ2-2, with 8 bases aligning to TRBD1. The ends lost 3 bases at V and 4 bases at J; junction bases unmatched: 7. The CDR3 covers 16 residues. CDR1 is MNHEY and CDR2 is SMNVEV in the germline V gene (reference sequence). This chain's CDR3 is CASSFEVTGATGELFF. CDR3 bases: TGTGCCAGCAGTTTTGAGGTGACAGGGGCCACCGGGGAGCTGTTTTTT.

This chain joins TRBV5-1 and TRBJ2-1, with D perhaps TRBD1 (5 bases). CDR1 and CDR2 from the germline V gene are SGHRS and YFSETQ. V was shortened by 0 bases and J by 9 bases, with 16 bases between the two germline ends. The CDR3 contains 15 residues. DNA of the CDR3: TGCGCCAGCAGCTTGGAGCCGACAGAAGTTAGTGAGCAGTTCTTC. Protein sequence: CASSLEPTEVSEQFF.

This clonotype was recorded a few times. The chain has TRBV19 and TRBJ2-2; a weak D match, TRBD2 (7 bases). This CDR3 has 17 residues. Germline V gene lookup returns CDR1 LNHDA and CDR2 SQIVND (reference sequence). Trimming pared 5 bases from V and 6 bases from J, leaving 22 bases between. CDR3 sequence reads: CASSYPGGRGGPGELFF. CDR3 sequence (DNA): TGTGCCAGTAGTTACCCCGGAGGCAGGGGAGGGCCCGGGGAGCTGTTTTTT.

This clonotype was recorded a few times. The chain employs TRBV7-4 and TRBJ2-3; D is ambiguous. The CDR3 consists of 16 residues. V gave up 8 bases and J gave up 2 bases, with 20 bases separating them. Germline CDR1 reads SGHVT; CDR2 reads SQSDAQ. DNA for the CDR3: TGTGCCAGCTCCTTTAATCCGAGGTATTTCACAGATACGCAGTATTTT. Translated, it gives CASSFNPRYFTDTQYF.

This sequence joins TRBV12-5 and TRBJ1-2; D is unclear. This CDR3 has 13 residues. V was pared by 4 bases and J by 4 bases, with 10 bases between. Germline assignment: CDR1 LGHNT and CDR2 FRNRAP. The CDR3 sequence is CASGSPGRYGYTF. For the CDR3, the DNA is TGTGCTAGTGGTTCTCCGGGCCGCTATGGCTACACCTTC. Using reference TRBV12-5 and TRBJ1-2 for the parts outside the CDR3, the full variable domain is DARVTQTPRHKVTEMGQEVTMRCQPILGHNTVFWYRQTMMQGLELLAYFRNRAPLDDSGMPKDRFSAEMPDATLATLKIQPSEPRDSAVYFCASGSPGRYGYTFGSGTRLTVV.